A single sample is the source of the 13 T cell receptor beta chains below, sequenced in a study of T cell responses to AZD1222 COVID-19 vaccine. Data came from immunoSEQ multiplex PCR; TCRdb stores just in-frame clones and leaves some out. Of fewer than 200,000 clones in the sample, over 80% were seen once. This sample comprised peripheral blood, obtained on day 0 of AZD1222 vaccination. The receptors originated from an adult in good health.

The chain is built from TRBV19 and TRBJ2-1; D possibly corresponds to TRBD2 (6 bases). The CDR3 has 20 amino acids. Trimming cost V 5 bases and J 0 bases, with 26 bases left between them. Germline-derived CDR1 and CDR2 are LNHDA and SQIVND (reference sequence). The CDR3 spells CASSPVGLAGPKSSYNEQFF. The CDR3, as DNA: TGTGCCAGTAGTCCCGTGGGGTTGGCGGGACCGAAGAGCTCCTACAATGAGCAGTTCTTC.

In DNA, the CDR3 is TGTGCCAGCAGCTTCTACACAGGGGGGCCGAGCTCCTACGAGCAGTACTTC. This translates into CASSFYTGGPSSYEQYF. This sequence joins TRBV7-9 and TRBJ2-7, with TRBD1 matching over 8 bases. V dropped 3 bases and J dropped 0; count of bases not matched to a gene: 10. In germline, CDR1 is SEHNR, CDR2 FQNEAQ (reference sequence). This CDR3 has 17 residues. The whole variable domain, filled in from reference TRBV7-9 and TRBJ2-7, reads DTGVSQNPRHKITKRGQNVTFRCDPISEHNRLYWYRQTLGQGPEFLTYFQNEAQLEKSRLLSDRFSAERPKGSFSTLEIQRTEQGDSAMYLCASSFYTGGPSSYEQYFGPGTRLTVT.

The chain links TRBV2 to TRBJ1-2; 12 bases match TRBD1. The germline gives CDR1 SNHLY, CDR2 FYNNEI. Trimming took 0 bases from V and 4 from J; bases not matched to a gene: 15. This CDR3 comprises 20 residues. The CDR3 bases are TGTGCCAGCAGTGAAGCGCTTCGACCTTATCGGGACAGGGGGCCCTATGGCTACACCTTC. The encoded protein is CASSEALRPYRDRGPYGYTF.

The gene calls are TRBV30 and TRBJ2-7, with D possibly TRBD2 on 6 matching bases. Per the germline V gene, CDR1 is GTSNPN and CDR2 is SVGIG (reference sequence). The CDR3 length is 13 residues. Trimming left V 4 bases short and J 2 bases short, with 12 bases between. The CDR3 nucleotides are TGTGCCTGGACCCCGGGGGTTACCTACGAGCAGTACTTC. The encoded protein is CAWTPGVTYEQYF.

CDR3: CAWSAGVGTEAFF. The CDR3 region has the DNA TGTGCCTGGAGTGCGGGTGTTGGGACTGAAGCTTTCTTT. This sequence joins TRBV30 and TRBJ1-1; no definite D call. The CDR3 spans 13 residues. V was shortened by 1 base and J by 5 bases, with 11 bases between the two germline ends. The germline V gene encodes CDR1 GTSNPN and CDR2 SVGIG (reference sequence). Variable domain in full (rest from reference TRBV30 and TRBJ1-1): SQTIHQWPATLVQPVGSPLSLECTVEGTSNPNLYWYRQAAGRGLQLLFYSVGIGQISSEVPQNLSASRPQDRQFILSSKKLLLSDSGFYLCAWSAGVGTEAFFGQGTRLTVV.

Worth noting for this clone: Since a much larger clone is just one base distant, this may be a read error. In the same sample, other DNA sequences code for this CDR3. This sequence joins TRBV7-9 and TRBJ2-4, with 9 bases lining up with TRBD2. V shed 1 base and J 1 base; nucleotides not matched to a gene: 11. Germline CDR1 reads SEHNR; CDR2 reads FQNEAQ (reference sequence). There are 19 residues in the CDR3. In DNA form, the CDR3 reads TGTGCCAGCAGCTTAGATCCAGCGGGGGGACCGATGGCCAAAAACATTCAGTACTTC. It specifies CASSLDPAGGPMAKNIQYF.

This rearrangement joins TRBV19 to TRBJ2-4; 9 nucleotides align to TRBD1. Per the germline V gene, CDR1 is LNHDA and CDR2 is SQIVND (reference sequence). The CDR3 covers 17 residues. V trimming: 5 bases; J trimming: 0 bases; junction bases outside the gene matches: 8. CDR3 DNA: TGTGCCAGTAGTCCCGGGACAGGGATATTAGCCAAAAACATTCAGTACTTC. Protein product: CASSPGTGILAKNIQYF.

For the CDR3, the DNA is TGTGCCAGCAGGACGGAGCGGGGGGCCGACGAGCAGTACTTC. It encodes CASRTERGADEQYF. The J gene is TRBJ2-7, the V gene TRBV6-6; 9 bases agree with TRBD2. J lost 5 bases, V lost 6 bases, and 8 bases had no gene match. CDR1 MNHNY and CDR2 SVGAGI come from the germline V gene (reference sequence). CDR3 length: 14 amino acids.

This sequence joins TRBV3-1 (or the pseudogene TRBV3-2) and TRBJ1-2; tentatively, D is TRBD1 (6 bases). The CDR3 runs 14 residues. Germline CDR1 LGHDT, CDR2 YNNKEL (reference sequence). Between the trimmed V and J ends, which lost 4 bases and 8 bases, there was a span of 17 bases. CDR3 coding DNA: TGTGCCAGCAGCCCCACCGGAGGGGGTCGGGGCTACACCTTC. Translation gives CASSPTGGGRGYTF.

This chain links TRBV3-1 (or the pseudogene TRBV3-2) with TRBJ2-7; D gene uncertain. This CDR3 contains 15 residues. CDR1 and CDR2 (germline): LGHDT, YNNKEL (reference sequence). V was pared by 3 bases and J by 3 bases, with 15 bases between. This CDR3 reads CASSHELWRSYEQYF. The DNA for the CDR3 is TGTGCCAGCAGCCACGAATTATGGCGAAGCTACGAGCAGTACTTC.

The chain has TRBV15 and TRBJ1-2; D call uncertain. Trimming left V 0 bases short and J 1 base short, with 3 bases between. CDR1 is LNHNV, CDR2 YYDKDF, per germline (reference sequence). The CDR3 covers 13 residues. The CDR3: CATSRDSNYGYTF. CDR3 bases: TGTGCCACCAGCAGAGACAGTAACTATGGCTACACCTTC.

The chain recombines TRBV5-1 with TRBJ1-1; 12 nucleotides agree with TRBD1. Trimming took 3 bases from V and 4 from J; bases not matched to a gene: 4. CDR3 length equals 15 residues. Germline CDR1 is SGHRS and CDR2 is YFSETQ. For the CDR3, the DNA is TGCGCCAGCAGCTCGGGACAGGGGGCTGGCACTGAAGCTTTCTTT. This sequence encodes CASSSGQGAGTEAFF.

The chain joins TRBV7-9 to TRBJ2-7; possible D gene TRBD2, 5 bases. V was clipped by 6 bases and J by 3 bases, with 9 bases between them. The CDR3 extends over 12 amino acids. Germline assignment: CDR1 SEHNR and CDR2 FQNEAQ (reference sequence). The CDR3 here is CASSPGIYEQYF. In nucleotides, the CDR3 is TGTGCCAGCAGTCCCGGGATCTACGAGCAGTACTTC.